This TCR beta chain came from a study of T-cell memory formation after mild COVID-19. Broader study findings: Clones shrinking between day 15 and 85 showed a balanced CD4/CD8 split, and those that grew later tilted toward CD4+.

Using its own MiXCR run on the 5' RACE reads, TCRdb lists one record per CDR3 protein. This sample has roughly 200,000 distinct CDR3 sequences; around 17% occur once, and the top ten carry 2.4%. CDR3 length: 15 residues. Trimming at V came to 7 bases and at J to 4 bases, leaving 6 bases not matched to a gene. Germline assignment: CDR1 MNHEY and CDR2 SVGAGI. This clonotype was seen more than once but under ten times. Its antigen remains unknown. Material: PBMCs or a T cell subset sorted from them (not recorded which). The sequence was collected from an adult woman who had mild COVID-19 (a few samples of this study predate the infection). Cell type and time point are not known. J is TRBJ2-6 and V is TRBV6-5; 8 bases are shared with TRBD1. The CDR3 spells CASIDRGSGANVLTF. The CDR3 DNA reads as TGTGCCAGCATCGACAGGGGTTCCGGGGCCAACGTCCTGACTTTC.